This T cell receptor (beta chain) was retrieved from a study of cytomegalovirus exposure and HLA in healthy donors. Study conclusions and caveats: Later, an analysis found that TCR clusters from the first cohort tended to co-occur in the roughly 130 validation repertoires. Cytomegalovirus association was assigned to approximately 160 TCR beta chains.

The validation cohort, a group of around 120 subjects, included the donors and was separate from the approximately 650-subject first cohort. Assay: immunoSEQ multiplex PCR; the TCRdb copy retains only in-frame clones and omits some. Of 150,000 to 200,000 clones in the sample, roughly 83% were seen once. Points on this clone: Its antigen remains unknown.

This CDR3 has 12 residues. The germline CDR1 and CDR2 sequences are MNHNY and SVGAGI (reference sequence). The V gene lost 8 bases and the J gene lost 2 bases, with 7 bases spanning the gap. Sequencing was performed on PBMCs. The receptor was isolated from a young man in good health and CMV-seropositive. The chain uses TRBV6-6 and TRBJ2-1; D uncertain. The DNA for the CDR3 is TGTGCCAGCTCGCGCCCCTACAATGAGCAGTTCTTC. Protein product: CASSRPYNEQFF.